A single sample gave rise to the 8 T cell receptor beta chains below, sequenced in a study of CD8+CD57+ T cells in acquired aplastic anemia. Genomic DNA, the template, was used for profiling of the TCR beta VDJ and CDR3. TCRdb recomputed calls from the reads with MiXCR, one row per CDR3 protein. The table lists 150,000 to 200,000 distinct CDR3 sequences, approximately 48% of them singletons, with around 13% in the top ten. Sequencing involved patients with CD8+CD57+ cell expansion previously shown by flow cytometry. The sequenced material came from sorted CD4+, CD8+, or CD8+CD57+ T cells (not recorded which) from PBMCs. These receptors all stem from a human donor with aplastic anemia.

In DNA form, the CDR3 reads TGCGCCAGCAGTGATACTAGCGGGAGAAGGAATGAGCAGTTCTTC. The encoded protein is CASSDTSGRRNEQFF. This chain links TRBV10-2 with TRBJ2-1; 11 bases agree with TRBD2. The CDR3 extends over 15 amino acids. The V and J ends lost 3 bases and 7 bases, in that order; junction bases with no gene match: 5. Germline CDR1 and CDR2: WSHSY and SAAADI.

This clonotype came up a few times. The rearrangement links TRBV25-1 to TRBJ2-7; TRBD2 agrees at 7 bases. Per germline, CDR1 MGHDK and CDR2 SYGVNS. This CDR3 contains 15 residues. The V and J ends lost 6 bases and 3 bases, in that order; junction bases with no gene match: 11. The CDR3 DNA follows: TGTGCCAGCAGCCCAAGAGGCCTAGCGGACTACGAGCAGTACTTC. Its protein product is CASSPRGLADYEQYF.

This clonotype was recorded many times. The CDR3 loop reads CASSLGGTPGTDTQYF. Written as DNA, the CDR3 is TGTGCCAGCAGCTTGGGAGGGACTCCCGGCACAGATACGCAGTATTTT. The rearrangement joins TRBV5-5 to TRBJ2-3; D perhaps matches TRBD2 (6 bases). Per germline, CDR1 SGHKS and CDR2 YYEKEE (reference sequence). CDR3 length: 16 amino acids. Trimming cost V 0 bases and J 1 base, with 12 bases left between them.

This clonotype was seen many times. As DNA, the CDR3 is TGTGCCAGCAGCCCGAGCGGGGGGGAACTCACAGATACGCAGTATTTT. Protein: CASSPSGGELTDTQYF. This chain uses TRBV5-4 with TRBJ2-3; 10 bases match TRBD2. With V trimmed by 4 bases and J by 2 bases, 7 bases remained unmatched. CDR1 and CDR2 (germline): SGHNT, YYREEE (reference sequence). CDR3 length: 16 residues.

For this clonotype: As the CDR3 is not closed by the conserved phenylalanine or tryptophan, this likely results from a read error. No DNA is shown, since the ends of the CDR3 on it are uncertain; the CDR3 is the one TCRdb lists. This rearrangement joins TRBV19 to TRBJ2-7; the D call in the table, TRBD1, was not verified against the DNA. Germline values: CDR1 LNHDA, CDR2 SQIVND (reference sequence). Including both end residues, the CDR3 is 14 amino acids long. The CDR3 sequence: CASSLARDTYEQCS.

In this sample, this clonotype turned up many times. V usage is TRBV3-1 and J usage is TRBJ2-5, with D uncertain. Trimming removed 4 bases from V and 4 bases from J, with 10 bases in between. The CDR3 length is 13 residues. CDR1 LGHDT and CDR2 YNNKEL come from the germline V gene (reference sequence). The CDR3 is CASSLIKTETQYF. For the CDR3, the DNA is TGTGCCAGCAGCCTTATCAAGACAGAGACCCAGTACTTC.

This clonotype was counted only a few times. The chain links TRBV29-1 to TRBJ2-6, with D unclear. The V end lost 4 bases, the J end lost 0 bases, and 1 base lay between the germline ends. Looked up from germline, CDR1 is SQVTM and CDR2 is ANQGSEA. CDR3 length: 12 residues. As DNA, the CDR3 is TGCAGCGTTGTCTCTGGGGCCAACGTCCTGACTTTC. Amino acid sequence: CSVVSGANVLTF.

This clonotype has only a few counts. The chain employs TRBV20-1 and TRBJ2-1; the D gene is possibly TRBD1 (7 bases). Deletions cut 8 bases from V and 4 bases from J, with 15 bases between. The CDR3 spans 13 residues. Germline V CDR1 and CDR2: DFQATT, SNEGSKA (reference sequence). DNA of the CDR3: TGCAGTACAGGGGTGGGGGGTTACAATGAGCAGTTCTTC. This encodes CSTGVGGYNEQFF.